The 26 T cell receptor beta chains given below trace back to one sample, sequenced in a study of cytomegalovirus exposure and HLA in healthy donors. The study ran its PCR with 60 Vbeta and 13 Jbeta primers. TCRdb keeps only in-frame clones here, not all; method: immunoSEQ multiplex PCR. The sample includes around 99,000 clones, roughly 87% of them seen just once. Sequenced sample: PBMCs. Source of these receptors: a man aged 25 to 40 in good health and CMV-seropositive.

The V and J genes are TRBV2 and TRBJ2-6, with unresolved D. V was cut by 4 bases and J by 8 bases, with 12 bases left in between. Germline V lookup: CDR1 SNHLY, CDR2 FYNNEI. There are 14 residues in the CDR3. CDR3 bases: TGTGCCAGCAGTGTGTTTCGGTCTTCCAACGTCCTGACTTTC. The encoded protein is CASSVFRSSNVLTF.

This clone was seen a single time. V is TRBV7-6 and J is TRBJ2-7, with a possible D match to TRBD2 (6 bases). The CDR3 is 13 amino acids. In germline, CDR1 is SGHVS, CDR2 FNYEAQ. V dropped 3 bases and J dropped 4 bases, with 10 bases sitting between them. This chain's CDR3 is CASSFNRGYEQYF. The DNA for the CDR3 is TGTGCCAGCAGCTTCAACCGGGGGTACGAGCAGTACTTC.

V is TRBV9 and J is TRBJ1-1; 7 bases agree with TRBD1. V lost 2 bases and J lost 6; bases outside the gene matches: 10. The CDR3 extends over 15 amino acids. Germline values: CDR1 SGDLS, CDR2 YYNGEE. The CDR3 DNA reads as TGTGCCAGCAGCGTCCTGCCACTTGACAGGGCTGAAGCTTTCTTT. It yields the protein CASSVLPLDRAEAFF.

This chain joins TRBV4-1 and TRBJ1-1; 7 bases align to TRBD1. The germline gives CDR1 MGHRA, CDR2 YSYEKL. The CDR3 runs to 15 residues. V trimming: 0 bases; J trimming: 0 bases; junction bases outside the gene matches: 1. The CDR3 DNA reads TGCGCCAGCAGCCAAGAGGGGACAGTGAACACTGAAGCTTTCTTT. It yields the protein CASSQEGTVNTEAFF.

The chain has TRBV7-9 and TRBJ2-7, with TRBD1 as a possible D gene (6 bases). The ends were cut back, 5 bases at V and 3 bases at J, with 14 bases in the middle. Germline V gives CDR1 SEHNR, CDR2 FQNEAQ (reference sequence). The CDR3 covers 14 residues. The CDR3 bases are TGTGCCAGCAGCCCAGGACAGTTGGGCTACGAGCAGTACTTC. This gives the protein CASSPGQLGYEQYF.

This clone has just a few counts. The CDR3 loop is CASRPPGTGAGEQFF. The CDR3 DNA follows: TGTGCCAGCAGGCCACCCGGGACAGGGGCCGGGGAGCAGTTCTTC. The chain uses TRBV6-5 and TRBJ2-1; 10 bases match TRBD1. The CDR3 runs 15 residues. With 6 bases clipped from V and 10 bases from J, the junction kept 12 bases outside the gene matches. Germline V gives CDR1 MNHEY, CDR2 SVGAGI.

This chain uses TRBV7-9 with TRBJ2-3, with D maybe TRBD2 (6 bases). With 0 bases removed from V and 10 bases from J, the gap between germline ends came to 17 bases. There are 15 residues in the CDR3. The V gene's germline CDR1 is SEHNR and CDR2 FQNEAQ (reference sequence). CDR3: CASSLAPGDEVSQYF. Written as DNA, the CDR3 is TGTGCCAGCAGCTTAGCCCCGGGGGATGAGGTTTCGCAGTATTTT.

This chain joins TRBV5-1 and TRBJ2-3; 14 bases fit TRBD2. Germline CDR1 SGHRS, CDR2 YFSETQ. The V gene end was trimmed by 5 bases and the J gene end by 5 bases; junction bases not matched to a gene: 13. The CDR3 runs 18 residues. The CDR3 protein is CASSSGLAGGLGGDTQYF. The DNA for the CDR3 is TGCGCCAGCAGTTCAGGACTAGCGGGGGGCCTGGGGGGAGATACGCAGTATTTT.

This clone appeared once. The chain employs TRBV7-3 and TRBJ2-3; D is possibly TRBD2 (8 bases). Germline V lookup: CDR1 SGHTA, CDR2 FQGTGA. The CDR3 is made up of 17 amino acids. V dropped 1 base and J dropped 5 bases, with 19 bases sitting between them. Here the CDR3 DNA reads TGTGCCAGCAGCTTAAATCCAGCGGGGGACAGCCAAGATACGCAGTATTTT. Translation: CASSLNPAGDSQDTQYF.

The genes are TRBV5-1 and TRBJ2-5, with 11 bases matching TRBD1. CDR1 and CDR2 (germline): SGHRS, YFSETQ. The CDR3 has 16 residues. V lost 2 bases and J lost 4; bases outside the gene matches: 7. The CDR3 sequence is CASSFAGTGGLETQYF. CDR3 coding DNA: TGCGCCAGCAGCTTCGCTGGGACAGGGGGTTTAGAGACCCAGTACTTC.

The count of this clone is one. The chain employs TRBV19 and TRBJ1-6; no reliable D call. Germline V lookup: CDR1 LNHDA, CDR2 SQIVND (reference sequence). V lost 1 base, J lost 4 bases, and 14 bases lay in between. The CDR3 is 17 amino acids. Here the CDR3 DNA reads TGTGCCAGTAGTATAGGAAAGACTCGCAATTATAATTCACCCCTCCACTTT. This translates into CASSIGKTRNYNSPLHF.

The V gene is TRBV27, the J gene TRBJ2-2; possibly TRBD1 for D (6 bases). From germline, CDR1 is MNHEY and CDR2 SMNVEV (reference sequence). V lost 6 bases to trimming and J lost 2 bases, with 13 bases between them. CDR3 size: 15 residues. CDR3 loop: CASSSTGLNTGELFF. CDR3 DNA sequence: TGTGCCAGCAGCTCAACAGGGCTTAACACCGGGGAGCTGTTTTTT.

The rearrangement uses TRBV25-1 and TRBJ2-7, with TRBD2 as a possible D gene (5 bases). The CDR3 runs to 13 residues. Germline assignment: CDR1 MGHDK and CDR2 SYGVNS. The CDR3 region is CAMGGSIFYEQYF. In DNA, the CDR3 is TGTGCGATGGGCGGGTCAATTTTCTACGAGCAGTACTTC.

A note on this clone: The junction departs from the called germline gene at one end, perhaps through a read error. The chain has TRBV7-9 and TRBJ1-1, with TRBD1 identical over 7 bases. From germline, CDR1 is SEHNR and CDR2 FQNEAQ (reference sequence). CDR3 size: 15 residues. The CDR3 DNA sequence: TGTTCCAGCAGCTTCAGACAGGGAGCGAACACTGAAGCTTTCTTT. This sequence encodes CSSSFRQGANTEAFF.

The rearrangement uses TRBV18 and TRBJ1-5; no definite D call. With 3 bases removed from V and 7 bases from J, the gap between germline ends came to 10 bases. The CDR3 is 13 residues long. Germline V gives CDR1 KGHSH, CDR2 LQKENI. The CDR3 sequence is CASSPRFEQPQHF. CDR3 coding DNA: TGTGCCAGCTCACCCAGGTTTGAACAGCCCCAGCATTTT.

This clone occurred once. This sequence joins TRBV11-2 and TRBJ1-2; no firm D call. Trimming pared 4 bases from V and 1 base from J, leaving 10 bases between. The CDR3 is 14 amino acids. Germline CDR1 reads SGHAT; CDR2 reads FQNNGV. The CDR3 DNA reads as TGTGCCAGCAGCTCAATCCGGGGTAACTATGGCTACACCTTC. Its translation: CASSSIRGNYGYTF.

This CDR3 is CASSYGSGGITDTQYF. CDR3 in DNA: TGTGCCAGCAGTTACGGTTCAGGAGGGATCACAGATACGCAGTATTTT. J is TRBJ2-3 and V is TRBV6-6, with D tentatively TRBD2 (6 bases). This CDR3 has 16 residues. Germline CDR1 and CDR2: MNHNY and SVGAGI (reference sequence). Trimming cost V 2 bases and J 2 bases, with 14 bases left between them.

The rearrangement uses TRBV10-3 and TRBJ1-2, with a weak D call TRBD1 (5 bases). The CDR3 totals 13 residues. Trimming took 2 bases from V and 4 from J, leaving 8 bases between them. CDR1 ENHRY and CDR2 SYGVKD come from the germline V gene. This CDR3 reads CAISEQGGYGYTF. The CDR3 DNA follows: TGTGCCATCAGTGAGCAGGGAGGCTATGGCTACACCTTC.

This clone was detected once. V gene TRBV12-5 combines with J gene TRBJ2-6, with 10 bases aligning to TRBD1. The CDR3 consists of 18 residues. V was clipped by 3 bases and J by 5 bases; unmatched bases: 10. Germline lookup yields CDR1 LGHNT and CDR2 FRNRAP. The CDR3 protein is CASGFILDRGLRANVLTF. Written as DNA, the CDR3 is TGTGCTAGTGGTTTTATTCTAGACAGGGGGCTCCGGGCCAACGTCCTGACTTTC.

The rearrangement uses TRBV2 and TRBJ2-7, with 9 bases aligning to TRBD1. Looked up from germline, CDR1 is SNHLY and CDR2 is FYNNEI. This CDR3 has 14 amino acids. The ends lost 7 bases at V and 4 bases at J; junction bases unmatched: 8. The CDR3 is CASKPGQGGYEQYF. The CDR3 DNA is TGTGCCAGCAAGCCGGGACAGGGAGGATACGAGCAGTACTTC.

This clone has a single count. The rearrangement links TRBV6-1 to TRBJ2-7; D uncertain. The CDR3 runs 14 residues. V shed 5 bases and J shed 0 bases, with 11 bases lying between them. Germline V CDR1 and CDR2: MNHNS, SASEGT. This CDR3 is CASSPRQVSYEQYF. The CDR3 bases are TGTGCCAGCAGTCCCCGGCAGGTCTCCTACGAGCAGTACTTC.

The rearrangement links TRBV2 to TRBJ1-1; D is perhaps TRBD1 (6 bases). The CDR3 loop spans 15 amino acids. Germline lookup yields CDR1 SNHLY and CDR2 FYNNEI. The V end was cut by 6 bases, the J end by 1 base, with 15 bases between. The CDR3 spells CASRTRQETNTEAFF. Written as DNA, the CDR3 is TGTGCCAGCAGGACTCGACAGGAAACGAACACTGAAGCTTTCTTT.

The rearrangement links TRBV18 to TRBJ2-5, with a weak D call TRBD1 (6 bases). TRBJ2-7 explains the end of the DNA better; the J call may be wrong. The CDR3 spans 12 residues. Germline lookup yields CDR1 KGHSH and CDR2 LQKENI. CDR3 sequence reads: CASSGQNYEQYF. DNA for the CDR3: TGTGCCAGCTCAGGACAGAACTACGAGCAGTACTTC.

Concerning this clone itself: The junction shows a germline mismatch at one end, possibly a read error. The chain combines TRBV5-5 with TRBJ2-4; a weak D match, TRBD2 (6 bases). Germline CDR1 reads SGHKS; CDR2 reads YYEKEE (reference sequence). CDR3 size: 16 residues. CDR3 nucleotides: TGTGCCAGCAGCTCGCCGGGACTCCTAGCCAAAAACAGTCAGTACTTC. It encodes CASSSPGLLAKNSQYF.

V usage is TRBV6-1 and J usage is TRBJ1-2; 7 bases are shared with TRBD1. Trimming removed 6 bases from V and 5 bases from J; junction bases left unmatched: 9. Per the germline V gene, CDR1 is MNHNS and CDR2 is SASEGT. The CDR3 loop spans 14 amino acids. In DNA form, the CDR3 reads TGTGCCAGCAGCCCAGGGGGTTCATTTTATGGCTACACCTTC. It encodes CASSPGGSFYGYTF.

The J gene is TRBJ2-5, the V gene TRBV7-9, with TRBD2 matching 8 bases. The ends lost 2 bases at V and 6 bases at J; junction bases unmatched: 8. The CDR3 is 15 residues long. The germline V gene encodes CDR1 SEHNR and CDR2 FQNEAQ (reference sequence). As DNA, the CDR3 is TGTGCCAGCAGCTTAAATAGCGCGGGGGGAAAGACCCAGTACTTC. It specifies CASSLNSAGGKTQYF.